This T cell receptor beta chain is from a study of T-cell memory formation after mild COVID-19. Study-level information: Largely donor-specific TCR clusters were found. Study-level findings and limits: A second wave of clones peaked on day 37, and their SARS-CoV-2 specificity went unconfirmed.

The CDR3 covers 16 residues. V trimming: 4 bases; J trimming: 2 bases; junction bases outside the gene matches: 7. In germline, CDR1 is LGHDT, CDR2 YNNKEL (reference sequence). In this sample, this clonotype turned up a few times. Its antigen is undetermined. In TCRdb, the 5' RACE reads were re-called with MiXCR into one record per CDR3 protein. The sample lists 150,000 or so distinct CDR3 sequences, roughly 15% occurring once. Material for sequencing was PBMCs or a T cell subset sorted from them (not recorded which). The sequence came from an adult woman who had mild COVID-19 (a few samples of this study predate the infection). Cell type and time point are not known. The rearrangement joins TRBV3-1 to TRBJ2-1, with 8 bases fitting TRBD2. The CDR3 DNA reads TGTGCCAGCAGCCCCAAGGGAGCGGGGGCCTACAATGAGCAGTTCTTC. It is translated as CASSPKGAGAYNEQFF.